A single sample gave rise to the 32 T cell receptor beta chains below, sequenced in a study of cytomegalovirus exposure and HLA in healthy donors. The primer mix had 60 Vbeta and 13 Jbeta primers. Clones were sequenced by immunoSEQ multiplex PCR, and TCRdb holds only the in-frame ones, with some missing. The data show roughly 130,000 clones, with around 83% seen just once and roughly 3% held by the top ten. Sequencing input: PBMCs. The receptors were gathered from a middle-aged man in good health and CMV-seronegative.

The CDR3 DNA follows: TGTGCCAGCAGTGAACACAGCAGGGACTCGGGCTACGAGCAGTACTTC. This codes for CASSEHSRDSGYEQYF. The rearrangement links TRBV2 to TRBJ2-7; tentative D call: TRBD2 (6 bases). CDR3 length: 16 amino acids. Germline V gene sequence: CDR1 SNHLY, CDR2 FYNNEI. V was cut by 2 bases and J by 3 bases, with 17 bases left in between.

The rearrangement uses TRBV30 and TRBJ1-2, with a tentative D call TRBD1 (5 bases). This CDR3 contains 16 residues. V was cut by 2 bases and J by 3 bases, with 19 bases left in between. Germline V gives CDR1 GTSNPN, CDR2 SVGIG (reference sequence). In DNA, the CDR3 is TGTGCCTGGAGTCCAAGGGTGGCAGGGATGTACTATGGCTACACCTTC. Translation gives CAWSPRVAGMYYGYTF.

This chain uses TRBV5-6 with TRBJ1-2, with D unclear. Germline V gives CDR1 SGHDT, CDR2 YYEEEE. The CDR3 contains 13 residues. The V end lost 2 bases, the J end lost 8 bases, and 13 bases lay between the germline ends. CDR3 amino acids: CASSFLQLYGYTF. The CDR3 nucleotides are TGTGCCAGCAGCTTCTTACAGTTGTACGGCTACACCTTC. Based on the CDR3 plus reference TRBV5-6 and TRBJ1-2, the full variable domain is DAGVTQSPTHLIKTRGQQVTLRCSPKSGHDTVSWYQQALGQGPQFIFQYYEEEERQRGNFPDRFSGHQFPNYSSELNVNALLLGDSALYLCASSFLQLYGYTFGSGTRLTVV.

The chain has TRBV9 and TRBJ1-4; D call uncertain. This CDR3 spans 14 amino acids. Germline CDR1 and CDR2: SGDLS and YYNGEE. Trimming removed 3 bases from V and 6 bases from J, with 12 bases in between. The chain's CDR3 is CASSASDGDEKLFF. The CDR3 nucleotides are TGTGCCAGCAGCGCGTCGGACGGGGATGAAAAACTGTTTTTT.

The CDR3 sequence: CASSSPPWTGIPYNEQFF. The CDR3, as DNA: TGTGCCAGCAGCTCACCCCCCTGGACAGGGATCCCCTACAATGAGCAGTTCTTC. The V and J genes are TRBV7-9 and TRBJ2-1; 8 bases map to TRBD1. This CDR3 spans 18 amino acids. J was trimmed by 2 bases and V by 4 bases; bases with no gene match: 13. The germline CDR1 and CDR2 sequences are SEHNR and FQNEAQ (reference sequence).

This clone was recorded only once. The chain has TRBV13 and TRBJ2-3; no clear D. Germline CDR1 PRHDT, CDR2 FYEKMQ (reference sequence). V was shortened by 3 bases and J by 1 base, with 8 bases between the two germline ends. This CDR3 spans 14 amino acids. The CDR3 protein is CASSFVLGTDTQYF. DNA of the CDR3: TGTGCCAGCAGCTTCGTACTGGGCACAGATACGCAGTATTTT.

The V gene is TRBV4-1, the J gene TRBJ2-2; 9 bases map to TRBD1. J gave up 1 base and V 6 bases, and 6 bases lay outside the gene matches. From germline, CDR1 is MGHRA and CDR2 YSYEKL. This CDR3 has 16 residues. CDR3 amino acids: CASSPPGQGNTGELFF. The CDR3 nucleotides read TGCGCCAGCAGTCCTCCGGGACAGGGGAACACCGGGGAGCTGTTTTTT.

This clone has only one observation. The J gene is TRBJ2-2, the V gene TRBV7-8; the D gene is possibly TRBD1 (6 bases). This CDR3 has 15 residues. V was pared by 3 bases and J by 5 bases, with 13 bases between. Germline CDR1 is SGHVS and CDR2 is FQNEAQ. CDR3 coding DNA: TGTGCCAGCAGCTTCGGACAGAGGTTAACCGGGGAGCTGTTTTTT. This encodes CASSFGQRLTGELFF.

This clone turned up a few times. CDR3 sequence reads: CASSAPGLANTGELFF. The CDR3 nucleotides read TGTGCCAGCAGTGCCCCCGGACTAGCGAACACCGGGGAGCTGTTTTTT. This rearrangement joins TRBV6-6 to TRBJ2-2; TRBD2 matches 7 bases. CDR1 and CDR2 from the germline V gene are MNHNY and SVGAGI (reference sequence). The CDR3 is 16 amino acids. V lost 5 bases, J lost 0 bases, and 6 bases stayed unmatched.

This clone appeared a single time. J is TRBJ2-7 and V is TRBV4-1; tentatively, D is TRBD2 (6 bases). The germline V gene encodes CDR1 MGHRA and CDR2 YSYEKL. This CDR3 region has 14 residues. Deletions cut 6 bases from V and 0 bases from J, with 12 bases between. The CDR3 sequence is CASRRTTISYEQYF. CDR3 nucleotides: TGCGCCAGCAGAAGGACTACCATCTCCTACGAGCAGTACTTC.

The chain couples TRBV19 to TRBJ1-2; the D is unclear. Per the germline V gene, CDR1 is LNHDA and CDR2 is SQIVND (reference sequence). CDR3 size: 13 residues. The ends were cut back, 3 bases at V and 5 bases at J, with 10 bases in the middle. CDR3 in DNA: TGTGCCAGTAGTATCTCACAGAAATATGGCTACACCTTC. The encoded protein is CASSISQKYGYTF.

The chain uses TRBV21-1 and TRBJ2-3; TRBD1, the D gene given by the table, was not confirmed from the DNA. TRBV21-1 is a pseudogene. The CDR3 length is 15 residues. The CDR3 is CASSVTAASTDTQYF. The DNA for the CDR3 is TGTGCCAGCAGTGTGACAGCCGCCTCCACAGATACGCAGTATTTT.

The genes are TRBV9 and TRBJ2-1; D is perhaps TRBD2 (6 bases). Germline lookup yields CDR1 SGDLS and CDR2 YYNGEE. Trimming took off 6 bases at V and 3 bases at J, with 16 bases between the two ends. The CDR3 loop spans 15 amino acids. CDR3: CASTTGGRDYNEQFF. The DNA of the CDR3 is TGTGCCAGCACCACCGGGGGACGGGACTACAATGAGCAGTTCTTC.

V is TRBV5-6 and J is TRBJ1-2, with D perhaps matching TRBD1 (5 bases). Trimming removed 4 bases from V and 8 bases from J, with 18 bases in between. This CDR3 has 14 residues. Germline V gives CDR1 SGHDT, CDR2 YYEEEE. CDR3 DNA sequence: TGTGCCAGCAGCGCGGGACTCACGGGGAAGGGCTACACCTTC. Translating gives CASSAGLTGKGYTF.

J is TRBJ2-3 and V is TRBV19; no firm D call. The CDR3 runs to 14 residues. V lost 5 bases and J 2 bases, leaving 11 bases between the germline ends. CDR1 and CDR2 from the germline V gene are LNHDA and SQIVND (reference sequence). The CDR3 sequence is CASSWARPTDTQYF. In nucleotides, the CDR3 is TGTGCCAGTAGTTGGGCGCGACCCACAGATACGCAGTATTTT.

V is TRBV19 and J is TRBJ2-3; possibly TRBD2 for D (5 bases). Trimming pared 5 bases from V and 7 bases from J, leaving 10 bases between. Germline V gene data show CDR1 as LNHDA and CDR2 as SQIVND (reference sequence). The CDR3 is 12 residues long. The CDR3 here is CASSAGVHTQYF. For the CDR3, the DNA is TGTGCCAGTAGTGCCGGGGTACATACGCAGTATTTT.

The rearrangement uses TRBV5-1 and TRBJ1-1; a weak D match, TRBD1 (5 bases). Looked up from germline, CDR1 is SGHRS and CDR2 is YFSETQ. The CDR3 runs 13 residues. Deletions cut 0 bases from V and 11 bases from J, with 14 bases between. The CDR3, as DNA: TGCGCCAGCAGCTTGGAAGGGGCCAACGCTGCTTTCTTT. Its protein product is CASSLEGANAAFF.

This rearrangement joins TRBV30 to TRBJ1-5; 9 bases line up with TRBD1. The CDR3 consists of 14 residues. The V segment lost 0 bases and the J segment 6 bases; nucleotides outside the gene matches: 3. Germline V lookup: CDR1 GTSNPN, CDR2 SVGIG (reference sequence). CDR3 bases: TGTGCCTGGAGTGTAAGACAGGGGGTTCAGCCCCAGCATTTT. Translating gives CAWSVRQGVQPQHF.

The chain joins TRBV19 to TRBJ1-5; D is perhaps TRBD1 (5 bases). Germline CDR1 and CDR2: LNHDA and SQIVND (reference sequence). The CDR3 contains 17 residues. V was trimmed by 3 bases and J by 1 base, leaving 16 bases between them. CDR3 residues: CASSISLGRASNQPQHF. Here the CDR3 DNA reads TGTGCCAGTAGTATTAGTTTGGGCAGGGCCAGCAATCAGCCCCAGCATTTT.

The rearrangement uses TRBV18 and TRBJ2-7; maybe TRBD1 (6 bases). This CDR3 spans 19 amino acids. Trimming removed 1 base at V and 3 bases at J, with 25 bases between. Germline V lookup: CDR1 KGHSH, CDR2 LQKENI. CDR3 region: CASSPRPNEVGDILYEQYF. In DNA form, the CDR3 reads TGTGCCAGCTCACCACGCCCCAACGAGGTAGGGGACATACTCTACGAGCAGTACTTC.

The V and J genes are TRBV2 and TRBJ2-7, with 7 bases fitting TRBD1. This CDR3 contains 13 residues. CDR1 is SNHLY, CDR2 FYNNEI, per germline. Trimming at V came to 7 bases and at J to 6 bases, leaving 9 bases not matched to a gene. CDR3: CASTASTGVEQYF. The CDR3 DNA sequence: TGTGCCAGCACCGCTAGTACAGGGGTCGAGCAGTACTTC.

V is TRBV9 and J is TRBJ1-1; TRBD1 is a possible D gene (6 bases). Trimming pared 1 base from V and 0 bases from J, leaving 10 bases between. Germline CDR1 and CDR2: SGDLS and YYNGEE. CDR3 length: 15 amino acids. For the CDR3, the DNA is TGTGCCAGCAGCGTACAGGGACACATGAACACTGAAGCTTTCTTT. This gives the protein CASSVQGHMNTEAFF.

The chain is built from TRBV30 and TRBJ1-2, with unresolved D. V lost 4 bases and J 3 bases, leaving 12 bases between the germline ends. The CDR3 has 13 residues. Germline CDR1 GTSNPN, CDR2 SVGIG (reference sequence). In DNA, the CDR3 is TGTGCCTGGACGTTTCAGGCTGACTATGGCTACACCTTC. This encodes CAWTFQADYGYTF.

V and J are TRBV29-1 and TRBJ1-2; TRBD1 might be the D (5 bases). The CDR3 sequence is 13 residues long. V was clipped by 2 bases and J by 4 bases, with 11 bases between them. Germline V CDR1 and CDR2: SQVTM, ANQGSEA. The CDR3 is CSVEPPGSYGYTF. The CDR3 DNA reads TGCAGCGTTGAACCCCCAGGGTCCTATGGCTACACCTTC.

The rearrangement uses TRBV5-1 and TRBJ2-7, with TRBD2 identical over 12 bases. The ends lost 3 bases at V and 7 bases at J; junction bases unmatched: 5. The germline CDR1 and CDR2 sequences are SGHRS and YFSETQ. CDR3 length equals 14 residues. The CDR3 DNA sequence: TGCGCCAGCAGCTCCGGACTAGCGGGGCGGGAGCAGTACTTC. Its translation: CASSSGLAGREQYF.

This rearrangement joins TRBV2 to TRBJ2-3; 10 bases fit TRBD2. Trimming removed 9 bases from V and 4 bases from J; junction bases left unmatched: 7. The CDR3 contains 14 residues. Germline CDR1 SNHLY, CDR2 FYNNEI. The CDR3 nucleotides read TGTGCCAGTATAGCGGGGGGAGTGTCAGATACGCAGTATTTT. This translates into CASIAGGVSDTQYF. The full variable domain, with the rest looked up from reference TRBV2 and TRBJ2-3, is EPEVTQTPSHQVTQMGQEVILRCVPISNHLYFYWYRQILGQKVEFLVSFYNNEISEKSEIFDDQFSVERPDGSNFTLKIRSTKLEDSAMYFCASIAGGVSDTQYFGPGTRLTVL.

The chain carries TRBV30 and TRBJ1-1; no clear D. Trimming left V 4 bases short and J 11 bases short, with 17 bases between. Germline assignment: CDR1 GTSNPN and CDR2 SVGIG (reference sequence). This CDR3 contains 12 residues. CDR3 coding DNA: TGTGCCTGGAATACGGGTGGACTTCAGGCTTTCTTT. It translates to CAWNTGGLQAFF.

The rearrangement uses TRBV5-4 and TRBJ1-2, with unresolved D. The CDR3 extends over 14 amino acids. Per the germline V gene, CDR1 is SGHNT and CDR2 is YYREEE (reference sequence). V shed 4 bases and J shed 4 bases, with 14 bases lying between them. Written as DNA, the CDR3 is TGTGCCAGCAGCCCCTGGGCCGCTATCTATGGCTACACCTTC. Protein: CASSPWAAIYGYTF.

This chain connects TRBV7-2 to TRBJ1-5; possible D gene TRBD1, 6 bases. The CDR3 spans 14 residues. V lost 5 bases to trimming and J lost 6 bases, with 14 bases between them. Germline V gene sequence: CDR1 SGHTA, CDR2 FQGNSA. CDR3 sequence: CASSNREASQPQHF. The CDR3 region has the DNA TGTGCCAGCAGCAACAGGGAAGCTTCTCAGCCCCAGCATTTT.

The rearrangement joins TRBV6-6 to TRBJ2-5, with D possibly matching TRBD2 (8 bases). The J call may be faulty, since TRBJ2-7 better matches the DNA end. Germline assignment: CDR1 MNHNY and CDR2 SVGAGI (reference sequence). The CDR3 is 16 residues long. The CDR3 protein is CASSYFSGDSVYEQYF. The CDR3 coding sequence is TGTGCCAGCAGTTACTTTAGCGGGGACAGCGTTTACGAGCAGTACTTC.

V gene TRBV9 combines with J gene TRBJ2-1, with D maybe TRBD2 (6 bases). V gave up 1 base and J gave up 5 bases, with 16 bases separating them. Looked up from germline, CDR1 is SGDLS and CDR2 is YYNGEE. This CDR3 has 16 amino acids. The CDR3 nucleotides read TGTGCCAGCAGCGTAACAATAGCGGTGGGCGACAATGAGCAGTTCTTC. Translation gives CASSVTIAVGDNEQFF.

As DNA, the CDR3 is TGTGCCAGCATCCCTGGGGTAGCGGGGGGTACCTACGAGCAGTACTTC. Encoded protein: CASIPGVAGGTYEQYF. This rearrangement joins TRBV5-5 to TRBJ2-7; 10 positions agree with TRBD2. Germline values: CDR1 SGHKS, CDR2 YYEKEE (reference sequence). Trimming removed 6 bases from V and 2 bases from J; junction bases left unmatched: 11. The CDR3 loop spans 16 amino acids.